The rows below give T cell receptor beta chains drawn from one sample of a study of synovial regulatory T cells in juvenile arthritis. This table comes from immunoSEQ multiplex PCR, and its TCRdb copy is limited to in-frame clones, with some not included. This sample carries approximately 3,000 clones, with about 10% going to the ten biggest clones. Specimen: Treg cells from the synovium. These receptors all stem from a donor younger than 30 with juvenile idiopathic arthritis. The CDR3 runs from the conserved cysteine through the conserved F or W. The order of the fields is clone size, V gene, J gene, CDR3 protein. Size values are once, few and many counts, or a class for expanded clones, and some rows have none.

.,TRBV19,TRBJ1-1,CASTRFTGGGRNTEAFF
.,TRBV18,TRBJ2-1,CASSPRGENSYNEQFF
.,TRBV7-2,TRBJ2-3,CASSLVPDTQYF
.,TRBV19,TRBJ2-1,CASSPPLVAASYNEQFF
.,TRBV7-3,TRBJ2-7,CASSHDSYEQYF
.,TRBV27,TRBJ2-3,CASSPTLAGVGTQYF
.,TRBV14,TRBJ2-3,CASSQVNVDTQYF
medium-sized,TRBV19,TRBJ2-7,CASSISLAGGPYEQYF
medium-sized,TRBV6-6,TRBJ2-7,CASRADGSSYEQYF
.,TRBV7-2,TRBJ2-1,CASSLGPNYNEQFF
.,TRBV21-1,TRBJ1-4,CASSKGYQGTTNEKLFF
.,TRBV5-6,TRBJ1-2,CASSLVLAGGHGYTF
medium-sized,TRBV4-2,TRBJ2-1,CASSQDRERTYNEQFF
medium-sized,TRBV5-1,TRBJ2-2,CASSKTSGRDTGELFF
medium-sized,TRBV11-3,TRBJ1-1,CASSLGPVGSRGNTEAFF
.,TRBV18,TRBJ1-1,CASSPAEANTEAFF
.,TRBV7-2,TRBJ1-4,CASTHYATNEKLFF
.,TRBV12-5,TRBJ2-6,CASGPGQALYGANVLTF
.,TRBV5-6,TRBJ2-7,CASSLAQGGEYF
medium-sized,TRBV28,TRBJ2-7,CASSVVAGNYEQYF
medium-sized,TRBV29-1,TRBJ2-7,CSVCRAGDAYEQYF
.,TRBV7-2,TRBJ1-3,CASSLDRWGNTIYF
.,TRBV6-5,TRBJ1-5,CASSYSGGSNQPQHF
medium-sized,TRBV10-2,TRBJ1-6,CASSEEGRSPLHF
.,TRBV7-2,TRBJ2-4,CASSLEDRNIQYF
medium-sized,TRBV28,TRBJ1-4,CASSYTPGGVQEKLFF
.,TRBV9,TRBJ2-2,CASSVRPGISGELFF
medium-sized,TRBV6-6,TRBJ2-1,CASSYSGVYPNEQFF
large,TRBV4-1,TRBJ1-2,CASSQDHDGPYGYTF
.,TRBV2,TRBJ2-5,CASSELGLAGYEQYF
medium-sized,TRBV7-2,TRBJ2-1,CASSLRNEQFF
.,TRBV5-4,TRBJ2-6,CASSLVRGGLSGANVLTF
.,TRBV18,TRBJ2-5,CASSPEISGETQYF
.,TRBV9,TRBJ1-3,CASSPTPTGVAGNTIYF
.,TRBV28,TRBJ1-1,CVSGNTEAFF
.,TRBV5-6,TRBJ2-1,CASSLYNEQFF
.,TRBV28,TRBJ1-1,CASAKQVLNTEAFF
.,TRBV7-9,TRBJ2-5,CASSLALREETQYF
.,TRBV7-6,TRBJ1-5,CASSLAGGQPQHF
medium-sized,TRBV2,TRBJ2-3,CASIGLAGGEDTQYF
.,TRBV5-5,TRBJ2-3,CASSDYRGADTQYF
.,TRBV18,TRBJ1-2,CASSPSGGVGYGYTF
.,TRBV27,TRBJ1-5,CASSPYHLVGSNQPQHF
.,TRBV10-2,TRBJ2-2,CASGGIGVDGELFF
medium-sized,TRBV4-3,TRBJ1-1,CASSLGVGMANTEAFF
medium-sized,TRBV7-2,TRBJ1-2,CASSLGGSYYGYTF
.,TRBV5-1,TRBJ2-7,CASSPGGAYEQYF
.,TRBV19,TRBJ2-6,CASSIDRLTGGANVLTF
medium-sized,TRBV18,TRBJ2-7,CASSPPGQRTYYEQYF
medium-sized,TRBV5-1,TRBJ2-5,CASSLGRVHQETQYF
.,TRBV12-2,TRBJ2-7,CASLIWQGITSNYF
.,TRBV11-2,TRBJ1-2,CASSHSTGYGYTF
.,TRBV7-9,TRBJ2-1,CASRDLAGGSPSYNEQFF
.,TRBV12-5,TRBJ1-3,CASGLFSSSSGNTIYF
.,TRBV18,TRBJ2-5,CASSLLSSRAPGTLETQYF
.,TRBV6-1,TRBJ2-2,CASRTSGRELFF
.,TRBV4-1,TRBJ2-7,CASSRGEQFGYEQYF
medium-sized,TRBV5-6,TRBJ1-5,CASSLYGEAREQPQHF
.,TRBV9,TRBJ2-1,CASSAGLGGWGSYNEQFF